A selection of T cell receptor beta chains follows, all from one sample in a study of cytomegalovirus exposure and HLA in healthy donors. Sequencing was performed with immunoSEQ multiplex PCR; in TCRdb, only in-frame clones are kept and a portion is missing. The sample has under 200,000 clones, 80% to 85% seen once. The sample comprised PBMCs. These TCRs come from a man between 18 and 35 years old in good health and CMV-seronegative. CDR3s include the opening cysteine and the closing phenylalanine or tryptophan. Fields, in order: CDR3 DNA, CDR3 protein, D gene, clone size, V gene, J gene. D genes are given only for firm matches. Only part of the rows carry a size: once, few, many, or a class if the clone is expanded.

CDR3 DNA: TGTGCCAGCAGCTCCCGGACTAGCGGGGCCGCAGATACGCAGTATTTT; CDR3 protein: CASSSRTSGAADTQYF; D gene: TRBD2; clone size: NA; V gene: TRBV7-8; J gene: TRBJ2-3
CDR3 DNA: TGTGCCAGCAGTTCACGTCTAGGGGTTCAGTACTTC; CDR3 protein: CASSSRLGVQYF; D gene: NA; clone size: once; V gene: TRBV28; J gene: TRBJ2-4
CDR3 DNA: TGCGCCAGCAGCCGGACACAGGGCAGCGAGCAGTACTTC; CDR3 protein: CASSRTQGSEQYF; D gene: NA; clone size: NA; V gene: TRBV5-1; J gene: TRBJ2-7
CDR3 DNA: TGTGCCAGCAGTCTAGGGGGACTAGCTACGGGCCAGTACTTC; CDR3 protein: CASSLGGLATGQYF; D gene: TRBD2; clone size: NA; V gene: TRBV27; J gene: TRBJ2-5
CDR3 DNA: TGTGCCAGCGGGGGGGCGGATGAGCAGTTCTTC; CDR3 protein: CASGGADEQFF; D gene: NA; clone size: NA; V gene: TRBV9; J gene: TRBJ2-1
CDR3 DNA: TGTGCCAGCAGTTCTCCTCTAGCGGGGCCCATGGATACGCAGTATTTT; CDR3 protein: CASSSPLAGPMDTQYF; D gene: TRBD2; clone size: NA; V gene: TRBV27; J gene: TRBJ2-3
CDR3 DNA: TGCGCCAGCAGCGGGACAGGAGGCCGCATGAACACTGAAGCTTTCTTT; CDR3 protein: CASSGTGGRMNTEAFF; D gene: TRBD1; clone size: NA; V gene: TRBV5-1; J gene: TRBJ1-1
CDR3 DNA: TGCGCCAGCAGCTTGGCCGGGGGGGCCCACACAGATACGCAGTATTTT; CDR3 protein: CASSLAGGAHTDTQYF; D gene: TRBD2; clone size: NA; V gene: TRBV5-1; J gene: TRBJ2-3
CDR3 DNA: TGTGCCAGCAGCGTCAGGGATGCGGAAGAGACCCAGTACTTC; CDR3 protein: CASSVRDAEETQYF; D gene: NA; clone size: NA; V gene: TRBV9; J gene: TRBJ2-5
CDR3 DNA: TGTGCCATTGTGCCGGGACAGGGGGTCTCCGAGCAGTACTTC; CDR3 protein: CAIVPGQGVSEQYF; D gene: TRBD1; clone size: NA; V gene: TRBV28; J gene: TRBJ2-7
CDR3 DNA: TGCGCCAGCAGCCAACACTTTGCAACTAATGAAAAACTGTTTTTT; CDR3 protein: CASSQHFATNEKLFF; D gene: NA; clone size: NA; V gene: TRBV4-1; J gene: TRBJ1-4
CDR3 DNA: TGTGCCAGTAGTCCGGGACAGGGGGTTCAGCCCCAGCATTTT; CDR3 protein: CASSPGQGVQPQHF; D gene: TRBD1; clone size: NA; V gene: TRBV19; J gene: TRBJ1-5
CDR3 DNA: TGCGCCAGCAGCCAGGTCCGGACAGGACGCACAGATACGCAGTATTTT; CDR3 protein: CASSQVRTGRTDTQYF; D gene: TRBD1; clone size: NA; V gene: TRBV4-1; J gene: TRBJ2-3
CDR3 DNA: TGCGCCAGCAGCCAAGAGCTAGCGGGAGGGCCCGGGTCCGGGGAGCTGTTTTTT; CDR3 protein: CASSQELAGGPGSGELFF; D gene: TRBD2; clone size: few; V gene: TRBV4-3; J gene: TRBJ2-2
CDR3 DNA: TGTGCCAGCAGCCCCGGGACAGGGTATTTGGGCCCTGTGGTGAATGGCTACACCTTC; CDR3 protein: CASSPGTGYLGPVVNGYTF; D gene: TRBD1; clone size: NA; V gene: TRBV7-9; J gene: TRBJ1-2
CDR3 DNA: TGTGCCAGCAGCTTAGGGGGACTAGGGGGTCACGAGCAGTACTTC; CDR3 protein: CASSLGGLGGHEQYF; D gene: TRBD2; clone size: NA; V gene: TRBV11-3; J gene: TRBJ2-7
CDR3 DNA: TGTGCCAGCAGGGGGAGCGGACAGAAACTAGCCAAAAACATTCAGTACTTC; CDR3 protein: CASRGSGQKLAKNIQYF; D gene: NA; clone size: once; V gene: TRBV2; J gene: TRBJ2-4
CDR3 DNA: TGTGCCAGCAGCGTTACTCGGAATGAGCAGTTCTTC; CDR3 protein: CASSVTRNEQFF; D gene: NA; clone size: NA; V gene: TRBV9; J gene: TRBJ2-1
CDR3 DNA: TGTGCCAGCAGCTTCGGCGGGAACTCTCCCCAGCATTTT; CDR3 protein: CASSFGGNSPQHF; D gene: NA; clone size: NA; V gene: TRBV11-2; J gene: TRBJ1-5
CDR3 DNA: TGTGCCAGCAGCTTAGCGGTTGGCGGCGGGGGCCTTCAAGAGACCCAGTACTTC; CDR3 protein: CASSLAVGGGGLQETQYF; D gene: NA; clone size: few; V gene: TRBV7-8; J gene: TRBJ2-5
CDR3 DNA: TGTGCCAGCAGTTACGACACCTTTAGCAAAAACATTCAGTACTTC; CDR3 protein: CASSYDTFSKNIQYF; D gene: NA; clone size: NA; V gene: TRBV6-5; J gene: TRBJ2-4
CDR3 DNA: TGTGCCAGCAGCCAAGAATGGCGGGGGGACACCTACGAGCAGTACTTC; CDR3 protein: CASSQEWRGDTYEQYF; D gene: TRBD2; clone size: NA; V gene: TRBV4-2; J gene: TRBJ2-7
CDR3 DNA: TGTGCCAGCAGCTCACCTAGCGGGAGGGCCCCCTCCTACGAGCAGTACTTC; CDR3 protein: CASSSPSGRAPSYEQYF; D gene: TRBD2; clone size: NA; V gene: TRBV7-6; J gene: TRBJ2-7
CDR3 DNA: TGTGCCAGCAGCCCGACGGGTGCCTCCTACAATGAGCAGTTCTTC; CDR3 protein: CASSPTGASYNEQFF; D gene: NA; clone size: NA; V gene: TRBV9; J gene: TRBJ2-1
CDR3 DNA: TGTGCCAGCAGCCGGACAGGCCCAGAGACCCAGTACTTC; CDR3 protein: CASSRTGPETQYF; D gene: TRBD1; clone size: NA; V gene: TRBV7-9; J gene: TRBJ2-5
CDR3 DNA: TGTGCCAGCAGTGGTGGGACAGGGAGGGGCTACACCTTC; CDR3 protein: CASSGGTGRGYTF; D gene: TRBD1; clone size: NA; V gene: TRBV28; J gene: TRBJ1-2
CDR3 DNA: TGTGCCAGCAGCCCTAGGTCCGGGCAAGAGACCCAGTACTTC; CDR3 protein: CASSPRSGQETQYF; D gene: NA; clone size: NA; V gene: TRBV6-5; J gene: TRBJ2-5
CDR3 DNA: TGTGCCAGCAGTTTGGACAGGGCGAGCAATCAGCCCCAGCATTTT; CDR3 protein: CASSLDRASNQPQHF; D gene: TRBD1; clone size: NA; V gene: TRBV27; J gene: TRBJ1-5
CDR3 DNA: TGTGCCAGCAGTGAATCCGCCAGGGATAAAGCTTTCTTT; CDR3 protein: CASSESARDKAFF; D gene: NA; clone size: NA; V gene: TRBV25-1; J gene: TRBJ1-1
CDR3 DNA: TGTGCCAGCACCTCCCCGGGGGGGAGCGAGCAGTACTTC; CDR3 protein: CASTSPGGSEQYF; D gene: TRBD2; clone size: few; V gene: TRBV28; J gene: TRBJ2-7
CDR3 DNA: TGCGCCAGCAGCCAATCCTTGCCGGGACAGTTCTACGAGCAGTACTTC; CDR3 protein: CASSQSLPGQFYEQYF; D gene: TRBD1; clone size: once; V gene: TRBV4-1; J gene: TRBJ2-7
CDR3 DNA: TGCGCCAGCAGCCAACTAGCGGAGAATTACAATGAGCAGTTCTTC; CDR3 protein: CASSQLAENYNEQFF; D gene: TRBD2; clone size: NA; V gene: TRBV4-3; J gene: TRBJ2-1
CDR3 DNA: TGTGCCAGCAGGATGACAGGCAATCAGCCCCAGCATTTT; CDR3 protein: CASRMTGNQPQHF; D gene: NA; clone size: NA; V gene: TRBV7-2; J gene: TRBJ1-5
CDR3 DNA: TGTGCCAGCACCCACGGGGGGGGCACCGGGGAGCTGTTTTTT; CDR3 protein: CASTHGGGTGELFF; D gene: TRBD2; clone size: NA; V gene: TRBV11-2; J gene: TRBJ2-2
CDR3 DNA: TGTGCCAGCAGCCTCGAACAGCTTAGCGGGGGACATACGCAGTATTTT; CDR3 protein: CASSLEQLSGGHTQYF; D gene: TRBD2; clone size: NA; V gene: TRBV7-9; J gene: TRBJ2-3
CDR3 DNA: TGTGCCAGCAGTGACGGGAGTCAAGCCTACAATGAGCAGTTCTTC; CDR3 protein: CASSDGSQAYNEQFF; D gene: NA; clone size: NA; V gene: TRBV6-4; J gene: TRBJ2-1
CDR3 DNA: TGTGCCAGTAGTATACCGTGGGAGGGGGCCGGGGAGCTGTTTTTT; CDR3 protein: CASSIPWEGAGELFF; D gene: NA; clone size: NA; V gene: TRBV19; J gene: TRBJ2-2